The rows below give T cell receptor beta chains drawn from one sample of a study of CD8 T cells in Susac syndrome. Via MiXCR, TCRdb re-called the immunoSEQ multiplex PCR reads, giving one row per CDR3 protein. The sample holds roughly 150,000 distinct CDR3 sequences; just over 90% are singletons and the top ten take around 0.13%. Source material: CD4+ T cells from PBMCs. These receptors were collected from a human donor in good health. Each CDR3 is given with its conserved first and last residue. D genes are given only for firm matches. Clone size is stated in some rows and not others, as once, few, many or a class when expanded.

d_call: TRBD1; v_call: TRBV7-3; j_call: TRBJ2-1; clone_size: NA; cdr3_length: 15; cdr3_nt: TGTGCCAGCAGCCCCCGAGGGGGCGCAATCGATGAGCAGTTCTTC; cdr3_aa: CASSPRGGAIDEQFF
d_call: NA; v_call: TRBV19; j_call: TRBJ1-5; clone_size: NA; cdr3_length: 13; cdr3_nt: TGTGCCAGTAGTTGGCAGTTCAATCAGCCCCAGCATTTT; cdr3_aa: CASSWQFNQPQHF
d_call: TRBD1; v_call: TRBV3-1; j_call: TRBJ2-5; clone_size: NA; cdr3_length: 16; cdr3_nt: TGTGCCAGCAGCTATACAGGGGTGCCGGGCCAAGAGACCCAGTACTTC; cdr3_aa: CASSYTGVPGQETQYF
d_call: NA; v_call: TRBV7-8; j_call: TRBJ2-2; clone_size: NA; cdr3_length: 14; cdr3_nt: TGTGCCAGCAGCTTAGCGGGGGGTAAAAGGGAGCTGTTTTTT; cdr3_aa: CASSLAGGKRELFF
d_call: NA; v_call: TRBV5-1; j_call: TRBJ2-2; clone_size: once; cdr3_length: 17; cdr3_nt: TGCGCCAGCAGCTTGGGACAGACAATACCGAACACCGGGGAGCTGTTTTTT; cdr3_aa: CASSLGQTIPNTGELFF
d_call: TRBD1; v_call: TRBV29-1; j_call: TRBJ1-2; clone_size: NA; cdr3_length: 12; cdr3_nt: TGCAGCGCCCGACAGGGGGACTATGGCTACACCTTC; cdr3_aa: CSARQGDYGYTF
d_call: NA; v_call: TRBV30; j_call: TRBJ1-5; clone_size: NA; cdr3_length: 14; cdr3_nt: TGTGCCTGGAATACCGGGACATCTTATCAGCCCCAGCATTTT; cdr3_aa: CAWNTGTSYQPQHF
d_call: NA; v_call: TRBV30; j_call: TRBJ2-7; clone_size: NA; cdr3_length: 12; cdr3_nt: TGTGCCTGGAGCGCGGACAGCTACGAGCAGTACTTC; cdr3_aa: CAWSADSYEQYF
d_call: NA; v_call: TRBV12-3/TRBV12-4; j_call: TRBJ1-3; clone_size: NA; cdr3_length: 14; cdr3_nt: TGTGCCAGCAGTTCAACCTACTCTGGAAACACCATATATTTT; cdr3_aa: CASSSTYSGNTIYF
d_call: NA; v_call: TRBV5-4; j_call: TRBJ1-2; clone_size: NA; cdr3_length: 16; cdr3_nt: TGTGCCAGCTGGCTGGGGGGTGGGGGGCAAGTGAATGGCTACACCTTC; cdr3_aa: CASWLGGGGQVNGYTF
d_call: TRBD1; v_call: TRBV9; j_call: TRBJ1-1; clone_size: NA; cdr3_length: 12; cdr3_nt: TGTGCCAGCAGTCGGGACAGGGCTGAAGCTTTCTTT; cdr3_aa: CASSRDRAEAFF
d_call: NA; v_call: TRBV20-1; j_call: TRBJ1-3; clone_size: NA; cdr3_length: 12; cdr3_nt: TGCAGTGCCAGTTACAGGGGAAACACCATATATTTT; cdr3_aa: CSASYRGNTIYF
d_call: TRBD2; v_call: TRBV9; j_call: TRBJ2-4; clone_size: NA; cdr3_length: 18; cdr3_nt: TGTGCCAGCAGCGTAGCCCCTGCGGGGGGGCCCGTAGGGAACATTCAGTACTTC; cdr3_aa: CASSVAPAGGPVGNIQYF
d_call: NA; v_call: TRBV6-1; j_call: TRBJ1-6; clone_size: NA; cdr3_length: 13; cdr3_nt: TGTGCCAGCAGTGAAGGAATGAATTCACCCCTCCACTTT; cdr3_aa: CASSEGMNSPLHF
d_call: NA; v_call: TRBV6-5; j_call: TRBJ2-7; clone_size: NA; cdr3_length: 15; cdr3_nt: TGTGCCAGCAGTTATTCCGACGTTTTGAGCTACGAGCAGTACTTC; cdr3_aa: CASSYSDVLSYEQYF
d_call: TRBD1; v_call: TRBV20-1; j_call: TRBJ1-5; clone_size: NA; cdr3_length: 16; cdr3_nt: TGCAGTGCTACAAAAGTGACAGGGCCGGGGAATCAGCCCCAGCATTTT; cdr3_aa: CSATKVTGPGNQPQHF
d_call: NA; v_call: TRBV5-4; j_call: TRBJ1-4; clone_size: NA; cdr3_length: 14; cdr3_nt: TGTGCCAGCAGCCCCGAGGCACCTAATGAAAAACTGTTTTTT; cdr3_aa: CASSPEAPNEKLFF
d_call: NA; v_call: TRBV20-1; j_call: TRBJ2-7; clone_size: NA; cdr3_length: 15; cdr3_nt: TGCAGTGCTAGGGCTCCGGGACTCACCTCCTACGAGCAGTACTTC; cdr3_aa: CSARAPGLTSYEQYF